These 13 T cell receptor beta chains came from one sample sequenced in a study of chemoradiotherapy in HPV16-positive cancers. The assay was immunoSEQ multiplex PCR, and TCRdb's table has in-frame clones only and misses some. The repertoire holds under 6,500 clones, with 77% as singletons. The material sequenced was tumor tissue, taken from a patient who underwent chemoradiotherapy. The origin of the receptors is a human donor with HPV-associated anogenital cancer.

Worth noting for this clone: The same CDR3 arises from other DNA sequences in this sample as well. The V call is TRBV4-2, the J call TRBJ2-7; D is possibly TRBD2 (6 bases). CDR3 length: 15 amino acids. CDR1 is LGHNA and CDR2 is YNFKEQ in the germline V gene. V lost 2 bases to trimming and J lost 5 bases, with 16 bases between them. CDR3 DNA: TGTGCCAGCAGCCAATCCCGGGGAGGATACGACGAGCAGTACTTC. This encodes CASSQSRGGYDEQYF.

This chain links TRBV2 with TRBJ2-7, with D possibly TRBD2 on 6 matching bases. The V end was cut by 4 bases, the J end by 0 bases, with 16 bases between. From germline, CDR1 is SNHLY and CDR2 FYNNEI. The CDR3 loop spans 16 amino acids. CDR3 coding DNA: TGTGCCAGCAGTGTAGAGGGACTCACCTCCTCCTACGAGCAGTACTTC. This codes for CASSVEGLTSSYEQYF. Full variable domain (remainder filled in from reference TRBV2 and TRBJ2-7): EPEVTQTPSHQVTQMGQEVILRCVPISNHLYFYWYRQILGQKVEFLVSFYNNEISEKSEIFDDQFSVERPDGSNFTLKIRSTKLEDSAMYFCASSVEGLTSSYEQYFGPGTRLTVT.

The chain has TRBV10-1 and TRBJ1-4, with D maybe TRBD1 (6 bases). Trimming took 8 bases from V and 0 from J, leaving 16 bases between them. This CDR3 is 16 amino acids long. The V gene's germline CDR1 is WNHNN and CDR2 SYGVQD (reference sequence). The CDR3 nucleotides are TGCGCCAGCGGGGAGGGGGACCATGCAACTAATGAAAAACTGTTTTTT. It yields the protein CASGEGDHATNEKLFF.

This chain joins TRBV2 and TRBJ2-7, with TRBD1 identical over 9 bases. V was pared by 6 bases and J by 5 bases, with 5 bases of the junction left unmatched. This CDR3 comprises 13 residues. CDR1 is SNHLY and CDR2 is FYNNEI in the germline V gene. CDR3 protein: CASSSGQGNEQYF. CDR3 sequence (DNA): TGTGCCAGCAGCTCGGGACAGGGAAACGAGCAGTACTTC.

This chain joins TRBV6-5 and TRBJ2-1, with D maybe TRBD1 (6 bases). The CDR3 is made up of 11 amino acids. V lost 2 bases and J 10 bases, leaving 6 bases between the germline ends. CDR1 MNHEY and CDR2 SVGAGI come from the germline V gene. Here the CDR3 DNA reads TGTGCCAGCAGTTACGGGACAGAGCAGTTCTTC. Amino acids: CASSYGTEQFF.

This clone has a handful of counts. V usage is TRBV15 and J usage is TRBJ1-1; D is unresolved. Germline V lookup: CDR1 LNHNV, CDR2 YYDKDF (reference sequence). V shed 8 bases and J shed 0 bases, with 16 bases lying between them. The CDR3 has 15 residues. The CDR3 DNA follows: TGTGCCACCTCCCTCCGGGATAGCCTGAACACTGAAGCTTTCTTT. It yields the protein CATSLRDSLNTEAFF.

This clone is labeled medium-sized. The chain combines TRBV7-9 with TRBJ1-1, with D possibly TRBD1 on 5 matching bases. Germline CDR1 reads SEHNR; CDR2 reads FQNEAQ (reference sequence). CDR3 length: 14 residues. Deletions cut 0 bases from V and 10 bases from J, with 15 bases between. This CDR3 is CASSLALIGAVAFF. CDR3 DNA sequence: TGTGCCAGCAGCTTAGCGCTAATCGGGGCCGTAGCTTTCTTT.

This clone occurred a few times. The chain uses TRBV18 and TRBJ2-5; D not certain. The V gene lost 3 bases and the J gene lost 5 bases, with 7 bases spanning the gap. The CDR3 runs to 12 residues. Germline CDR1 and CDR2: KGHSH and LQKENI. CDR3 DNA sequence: TGTGCCAGCTCACCCGGCCAGGAGACCCAGTACTTC. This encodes CASSPGQETQYF.

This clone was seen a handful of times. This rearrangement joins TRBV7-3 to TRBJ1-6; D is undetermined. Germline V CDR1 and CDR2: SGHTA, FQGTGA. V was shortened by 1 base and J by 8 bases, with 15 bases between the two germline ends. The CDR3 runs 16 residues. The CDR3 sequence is CASSLIWAGFHSPLHF. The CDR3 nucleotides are TGTGCCAGCAGCTTAATTTGGGCAGGCTTTCATTCACCCCTCCACTTT.

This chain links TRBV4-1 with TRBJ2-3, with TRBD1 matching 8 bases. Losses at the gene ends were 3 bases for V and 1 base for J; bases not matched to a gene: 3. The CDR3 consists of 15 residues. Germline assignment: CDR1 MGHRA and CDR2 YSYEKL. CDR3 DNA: TGCGCCAGCAGCCAGGACAGGGAAGGCACAGATACGCAGTATTTT. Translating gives CASSQDREGTDTQYF.

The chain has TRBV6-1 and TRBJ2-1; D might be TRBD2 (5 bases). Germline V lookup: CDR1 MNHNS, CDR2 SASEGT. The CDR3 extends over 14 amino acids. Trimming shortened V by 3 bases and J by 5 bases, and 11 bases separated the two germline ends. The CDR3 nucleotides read TGTGCCAGCAGTGAGCGGGTGGGGAACAATGAGCAGTTCTTC. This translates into CASSERVGNNEQFF.

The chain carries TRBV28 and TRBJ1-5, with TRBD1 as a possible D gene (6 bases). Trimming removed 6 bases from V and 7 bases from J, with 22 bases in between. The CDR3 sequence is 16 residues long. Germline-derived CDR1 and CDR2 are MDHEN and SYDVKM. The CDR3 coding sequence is TGTGCCAGCAGGCTGGCGGGGGCGGGGGGCAGGCAGCCCCAGCATTTT. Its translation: CASRLAGAGGRQPQHF.

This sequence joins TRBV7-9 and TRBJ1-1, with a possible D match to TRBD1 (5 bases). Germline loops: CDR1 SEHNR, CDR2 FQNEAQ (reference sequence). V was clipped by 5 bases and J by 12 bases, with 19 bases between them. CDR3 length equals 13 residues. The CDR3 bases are TGTGCCAGCAGCACCCTCCAGGGAGGGGAAACTTTCTTT. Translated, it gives CASSTLQGGETFF.